A selection of T cell receptor beta chains follows, all from one sample in a study of T cell repertoires in cytomegalovirus infection. What these receptors recognize is not known. MiXCR was run by TCRdb on the reads, yielding one entry per CDR3 protein. The data hold approximately 600,000 distinct CDR3 sequences, with over 35% observed a single time. The input for sequencing was cultured PBMCs, taken from culture after CMV antigen stimulation. These receptors all stem from a human donor in good health (CMV status not recorded). Some clones in this sample may be carry-over from other donors' samples. Each CDR3 is given with its conserved first and last residue. D genes are given only for firm matches.

D gene: NA; V gene: TRBV4-1; J gene: TRBJ2-3; CDR3 protein: CASSLSWGGTDTQYF
D gene: TRBD1; V gene: TRBV5-1; J gene: TRBJ2-5; CDR3 protein: CASSLATGGPGETQYF
D gene: NA; V gene: TRBV5-1; J gene: TRBJ1-4; CDR3 protein: CASSLQGSGEKLFF
D gene: NA; V gene: TRBV12-3/TRBV12-4; J gene: TRBJ2-7; CDR3 protein: CASSLGGGVLGEQYF
D gene: NA; V gene: TRBV20-1; J gene: TRBJ1-1; CDR3 protein: CSARDRRGITEAFF
D gene: TRBD1; V gene: TRBV7-8; J gene: TRBJ1-2; CDR3 protein: CASTELQGAGGYTF
D gene: NA; V gene: TRBV19; J gene: TRBJ1-4; CDR3 protein: CASTSGGATNEKLFF
D gene: TRBD1; V gene: TRBV7-2; J gene: TRBJ1-5; CDR3 protein: CASSYGDRRLGQPKHF
D gene: NA; V gene: TRBV12-5; J gene: TRBJ1-6; CDR3 protein: CASGSGQALHF
D gene: NA; V gene: TRBV7-2; J gene: TRBJ2-7; CDR3 protein: CASSSAGYEQYF
D gene: NA; V gene: TRBV4-3; J gene: TRBJ2-1; CDR3 protein: CASSQSLHSYNEQFF
D gene: TRBD1; V gene: TRBV18; J gene: TRBJ1-1; CDR3 protein: CASSPRTGAGTEAFF
D gene: NA; V gene: TRBV7-2; J gene: TRBJ1-2; CDR3 protein: CASSLVGDGYTF
D gene: NA; V gene: TRBV20-1; J gene: TRBJ1-2; CDR3 protein: CSARAEDYGYTF